The text below deals with one T cell receptor (beta chain). This clonotype was counted many times. Its antigen remains unidentified. Per-nucleotide qualities are absent, and no much larger clonotype sits a single base away. The data belong to a study of T cells in Graves' hyperthyroidism and ophthalmopathy (dated by TCRdb to 2018 to 2020). In terms of the full investigation: Peripheral blood samples were taken at initial diagnosis, before any treatment was given. A discovery cohort of around 98 patients, approximately 45 with Graves' ophthalmopathy and more than 55 with stable Graves' hyperthyroidism, was used to find distinguishing TCR V-J signatures. Prospective prediction of ophthalmopathy was tested in an independent validation cohort of 18 to 20 hyperthyroidism patients and 15 to 17 patients who later progressed to ophthalmopathy. For training and testing, the roughly 100 patients in the discovery cohort were randomly divided in a 7:3 ratio. The study also compared thyroid tissue and blood T-cell repertoires from several Graves' hyperthyroidism patients. Once sampling was done, hyperthyroidism patients were given methimazole at a starting dose of 30 mg daily, whereas ophthalmopathy patients were given high-dose intravenous methylprednisolone. The paper reports TCR Vbeta CDR3 sequencing of some 140 peripheral blood samples: 40 or so ophthalmopathy, about 75 hyperthyroidism and about 17 progressor patients. Points the paper makes about the study in general: Most expanded thyroid clonotypes (frequency above 0.001) were also detected in blood, a finding suggesting that blood repertoires may reflect thyroid immune responses. During validation, the model predicted progression to ophthalmopathy a median of around six months ahead of onset, with just under 71% sensitivity and more than 72% specificity. No statistical method was used to fix the sample size in advance, and group allocation was not hidden from the investigators. Ophthalmopathy was separated from stable hyperthyroidism by a 13 V-J signature model, with around 90% sensitivity and roughly 84% specificity obtained in cross-validation and 80%/75% obtained in testing.

Graves' hyperthyroidism was defined as stable when no progression to ophthalmopathy occurred over 18 months of follow-up. Hyperthyroidism patients were newly diagnosed, had a disease duration of under 2 months, and were aged 18 to 65 years. Patients with uncontrolled infections, other autoimmune diseases, pregnancy or lactation were excluded. Clinical symptoms, serum thyroxine and TRAb, thyroid ultrasound, and orbital computed tomography formed the basis for the diagnoses. PBMCs were isolated from more than 8 ml of fresh peripheral blood by Ficoll-Paque density gradient centrifugation. Total RNA was extracted using Trizol reagent, and RNA quality was assessed on an Agilent 2100 Bioanalyzer. According to the germline V gene (reference sequence), CDR1 reads SEHNR and CDR2 reads FQNEAQ. Taken from cysteine to phenylalanine, the CDR3 has 12 residues. The DNA shown is the 36-base CDR3, in frame from base 1. A distance of 6 bases separates the germline ends of V and J, which lose 5 bases and 4 bases respectively.

The TCR beta CDR3 regions were amplified from the RNA transcripts. A first-round RT-PCR of the TCR CDR3 used the HTBI primer set with the Qiagen OneStep RT-PCR kit. Libraries were constructed in a second round of multiplex PCR, after which size selection and purification were performed. Paired-end sequencing of the libraries was performed with 100 bp reads on an Illumina HiSeq2000. On the study's bioinformatics: Raw data were processed with SOAPnuke, discarding reads with adapters, uncalled bases, mean Phred below 15, or no exact constant-primer or identifier match. COPE v1.2.5 was used to merge the high-quality paired reads, and each unique nucleotide sequence was defined as a clonotype. MiTCR v1.1 was used to align the clonotypes against IMGT TRBV, TRBD and TRBJ reference segments. The analysis included only V-J combinations with a frequency above 0.0001, which together covered over 98% of the repertoires. A TCS score was defined as the ratio between F50 (clonal expansion) and ExV (chaos), using BLOSUM62-based TCRdist between CDR3 peptides within each V-J. Welch's t-statistics and random forest reduced approximately 520 V-J features to 10 to 15, which were used in a naive Bayes classifier (R e1071). Through fastp at Q25 and MiXCR, TCRdb rebuilt clones from the public reads, retaining in-frame beta chains. Rows are unified per CDR3 protein, each entry keeping the most common DNA and genes. The V and J calls and clone size come from TCRdb's table, not from the authors' own analysis. A total of around 400,000 distinct CDR3 sequences appear in this sample, roughly 25% of them only once. 73% of the sample lies in the top ten.

The sequenced sample consisted of blood. The chain links TRBV7-9 with TRBJ2-1, with the D gene not clear enough to name. The TCR sequence derives from a man over 45 with Graves' hyperthyroidism. The CDR3 corresponds to CASSTIYNEQFF. The nucleotides read TGTGCCAGCAGCACAATTTACAATGAGCAGTTCTTC.